These T cell receptor beta chains were read from a single sample in a study of OX40 agonist ivuxolimab in advanced cancers. Generated by immunoSEQ multiplex PCR, the TCRdb table keeps only in-frame clones and is missing some. Found here are fewer than 55,000 clones, approximately 90% of them singletons; the top ten hold about a tenth. The material sequenced was CD4+ or CD8+ T cells sorted from blood, taken in a trial of the OX40 agonist ivuxolimab. The origin of the receptors is an adult with an advanced solid tumor such as melanoma, head and neck, liver or kidney cancer. Both conserved end residues are part of each CDR3. Fields, in order: D gene, V gene, clone size, J gene, CDR3 DNA, CDR3 protein. A D gene is named only where the DNA matches it firmly. Size values are once, few and many counts, or a class for expanded clones, and some rows have none.

d_gene: -
v_gene: TRBV7-9
abundance: -
j_gene: TRBJ2-3
CDR3nt: TGTGCCAGCAGCTTCGCGGAGAACACAGATACGCAGTATTTT
CDR3aa: CASSFAENTDTQYF

d_gene: -
v_gene: TRBV28
abundance: -
j_gene: TRBJ1-1
CDR3nt: TGTGCCAGCAGTTTATCCCCGAGGCGGAACACTGAAGCTTTCTTT
CDR3aa: CASSLSPRRNTEAFF

d_gene: -
v_gene: TRBV7-9
abundance: -
j_gene: TRBJ2-3
CDR3nt: TGTGCCAGCAGCTTAGATGACACCACAGATACGCAGTATTTT
CDR3aa: CASSLDDTTDTQYF

d_gene: TRBD2
v_gene: TRBV5-1
abundance: -
j_gene: TRBJ2-1
CDR3nt: TGCGCCAGCAGCTTGGTCGGGAGGGCCGACAATGAGCAGTTCTTC
CDR3aa: CASSLVGRADNEQFF

d_gene: TRBD2
v_gene: TRBV7-9
abundance: -
j_gene: TRBJ2-5
CDR3nt: TGTGCCAGCAGCCGAATCCTAGCGGGGGTGGAGACCCAGTACTTC
CDR3aa: CASSRILAGVETQYF

d_gene: -
v_gene: TRBV6-1
abundance: once
j_gene: TRBJ2-3
CDR3nt: TGTGCCAGCATGTGGGGGGCTGTAGATACGCAGTATTTT
CDR3aa: CASMWGAVDTQYF

d_gene: TRBD2
v_gene: TRBV7-6
abundance: -
j_gene: TRBJ2-1
CDR3nt: TGTGCCAGCAGCTTAGAGCGGGGGGGCGGCTACAATGAGCAGTTCTTC
CDR3aa: CASSLERGGGYNEQFF

d_gene: TRBD2
v_gene: TRBV27
abundance: once
j_gene: TRBJ2-1
CDR3nt: TGTGCCAGCGGTGTAACGGCTAGCGGTCACCGGGAGCAGTTCTTC
CDR3aa: CASGVTASGHREQFF

d_gene: -
v_gene: TRBV18
abundance: -
j_gene: TRBJ2-7
CDR3nt: TGTGCCAGCTCACCAGGGACAACCGTTTCCTACGAGCAGTACTTC
CDR3aa: CASSPGTTVSYEQYF

d_gene: TRBD2
v_gene: TRBV19
abundance: -
j_gene: TRBJ2-1
CDR3nt: TGTGCCAGTAGTAACTCCCAGCGGGAGGTAAGCAATGAGCAGTTCTTC
CDR3aa: CASSNSQREVSNEQFF

d_gene: -
v_gene: TRBV7-9
abundance: -
j_gene: TRBJ1-1
CDR3nt: TGTGCCTGGGGGAGGGCCGGAAAGAACACTGAAGCTTTCTTT
CDR3aa: CAWGRAGKNTEAFF

d_gene: TRBD1
v_gene: TRBV30
abundance: -
j_gene: TRBJ2-7
CDR3nt: TGTGCCTGGGCGACAGGGCGTCCCTACGAGCAGTACTTC
CDR3aa: CAWATGRPYEQYF

d_gene: TRBD1
v_gene: TRBV7-9
abundance: -
j_gene: TRBJ1-1
CDR3nt: TGTGCCAGCAGGTGGGACAGGGGCGGCGCTGAAGCTTTCTTT
CDR3aa: CASRWDRGGAEAFF

d_gene: -
v_gene: TRBV6-5
abundance: -
j_gene: TRBJ1-1
CDR3nt: TGTGCCAGCAGTTACTCCTCAGGGGCCGTTGAAGCTTTCTTT
CDR3aa: CASSYSSGAVEAFF

d_gene: TRBD1
v_gene: TRBV4-1
abundance: -
j_gene: TRBJ2-7
CDR3nt: TGCGCCAGCAGCCTAGGACAGGGGGCGGGGGAGCAGTACTTC
CDR3aa: CASSLGQGAGEQYF

d_gene: -
v_gene: TRBV20-1
abundance: -
j_gene: TRBJ1-1
CDR3nt: TGCAGTGCTGGACAGAACACTGAAGCTTTCTTT
CDR3aa: CSAGQNTEAFF

d_gene: -
v_gene: TRBV30
abundance: -
j_gene: TRBJ2-5
CDR3nt: TGTGCCTGGACGGGGGACAGCCTCCAAGAGACCCAGTACTTC
CDR3aa: CAWTGDSLQETQYF

d_gene: -
v_gene: TRBV6-1
abundance: -
j_gene: TRBJ1-4
CDR3nt: TGTGCCAGCAGTGTTGATGTTGCGAGATATAATGAAAAACTGTTTTTT
CDR3aa: CASSVDVARYNEKLFF

d_gene: -
v_gene: TRBV16
abundance: -
j_gene: TRBJ2-1
CDR3nt: TGTGCCAGCAGCCAATCTTCGAGCGGTGAGCAGTTCTTC
CDR3aa: CASSQSSSGEQFF

d_gene: -
v_gene: TRBV19
abundance: -
j_gene: TRBJ1-5
CDR3nt: TGTGCCAGTAGTATTTCGGTACAGGGCCACGGGCCCCAGCATTTT
CDR3aa: CASSISVQGHGPQHF

d_gene: TRBD1
v_gene: TRBV5-1
abundance: -
j_gene: TRBJ2-7
CDR3nt: TGCGCCAGCAGCTCGGTGGGAGCCTATCGGACAGGGCGGTTAAACGAGCAGTACTTC
CDR3aa: CASSSVGAYRTGRLNEQYF

d_gene: TRBD1
v_gene: TRBV2
abundance: -
j_gene: TRBJ1-5
CDR3nt: TGTGCCAGCAGTGGACAGGGGAACGGTCAGCCCCAGCATTTT
CDR3aa: CASSGQGNGQPQHF

d_gene: TRBD2
v_gene: TRBV7-3
abundance: -
j_gene: TRBJ2-1
CDR3nt: TGTGCCAGCAGCTTACGAGCGGGAGGGCCCAATGAGCAGTTCTTC
CDR3aa: CASSLRAGGPNEQFF

d_gene: -
v_gene: TRBV15
abundance: -
j_gene: TRBJ2-6
CDR3nt: TGTGCCACCAGCCAAGAGTTGTTCTCTGGGGCCAACGTCCTGACTTTC
CDR3aa: CATSQELFSGANVLTF

d_gene: -
v_gene: TRBV2
abundance: once
j_gene: TRBJ2-7
CDR3nt: TGTGCCAGCAGGCTCGGGAGCTTGTACGAGCAGTACTTC
CDR3aa: CASRLGSLYEQYF

d_gene: -
v_gene: TRBV6-6
abundance: -
j_gene: TRBJ2-7
CDR3nt: TGTGCCAGCAGCGTAATGACAGGTGGGGGCTACGAGCAGTACTTC
CDR3aa: CASSVMTGGGYEQYF

d_gene: TRBD2
v_gene: TRBV19
abundance: -
j_gene: TRBJ2-3
CDR3nt: TGTGCCAGTAGTGTTTTAGCGGGACTCACAGATACGCAGTATTTT
CDR3aa: CASSVLAGLTDTQYF

d_gene: -
v_gene: TRBV7-2
abundance: -
j_gene: TRBJ2-3
CDR3nt: TGTGCCAGCAGTCGAGTGAGTCGCACAGATACGCAGTATTTT
CDR3aa: CASSRVSRTDTQYF

d_gene: TRBD1
v_gene: TRBV11-1
abundance: -
j_gene: TRBJ2-2
CDR3nt: TGTGCCAGCAGGATGACAGGGGGCAGCGCCGGGGAGCTGTTTTTT
CDR3aa: CASRMTGGSAGELFF

d_gene: -
v_gene: TRBV18
abundance: -
j_gene: TRBJ1-5
CDR3nt: TGTGCCAGCTCACCACGAGAGGGATTCAATCAGCCCCAGCATTTT
CDR3aa: CASSPREGFNQPQHF

d_gene: -
v_gene: TRBV7-3
abundance: -
j_gene: TRBJ2-1
CDR3nt: TGTGCCAGCAGCTTATCTGCTGGAAACAATGAGCAGTTCTTC
CDR3aa: CASSLSAGNNEQFF

d_gene: -
v_gene: TRBV19
abundance: -
j_gene: TRBJ2-5
CDR3nt: TGTGCCAGTAGTATACTCCAGGGGGGTCAAGAGACCCAGTACTTC
CDR3aa: CASSILQGGQETQYF

d_gene: -
v_gene: TRBV29-1
abundance: -
j_gene: TRBJ2-1
CDR3nt: TGCAGCGGGGGGTACAATGAGCAGTTCTTC
CDR3aa: CSGGYNEQFF

d_gene: -
v_gene: TRBV5-1
abundance: -
j_gene: TRBJ1-1
CDR3nt: TGCGCCAGCACTATCGGACTGGGACGCCTTGCGAACACTGAAGCTTTCTTT
CDR3aa: CASTIGLGRLANTEAFF

d_gene: -
v_gene: TRBV7-6
abundance: -
j_gene: TRBJ1-1
CDR3nt: TGTGCCAGCAGCTCACAGGGAAACACTGAAGCTTTCTTT
CDR3aa: CASSSQGNTEAFF